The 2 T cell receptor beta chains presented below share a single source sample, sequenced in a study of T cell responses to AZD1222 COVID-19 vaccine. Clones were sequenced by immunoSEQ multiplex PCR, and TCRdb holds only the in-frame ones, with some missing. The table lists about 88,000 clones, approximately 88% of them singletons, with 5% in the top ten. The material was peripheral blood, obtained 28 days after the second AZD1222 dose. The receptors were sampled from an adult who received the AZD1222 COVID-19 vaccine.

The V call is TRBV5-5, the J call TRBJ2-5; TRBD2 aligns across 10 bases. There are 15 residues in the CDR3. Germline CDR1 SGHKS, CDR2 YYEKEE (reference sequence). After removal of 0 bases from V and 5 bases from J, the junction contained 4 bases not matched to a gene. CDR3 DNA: TGTGCCAGCAGCTTGGGCAGCGGGGGGGCGGAGACCCAGTACTTC. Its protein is CASSLGSGGAETQYF. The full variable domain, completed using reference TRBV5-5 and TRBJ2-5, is DAGVTQSPTHLIKTRGQQVTLRCSPISGHKSVSWYQQVLGQGPQFIFQYYEKEERGRGNFPDRFSARQFPNYSSELNVNALLLGDSALYLCASSLGSGGAETQYFGPGTRLLVL.

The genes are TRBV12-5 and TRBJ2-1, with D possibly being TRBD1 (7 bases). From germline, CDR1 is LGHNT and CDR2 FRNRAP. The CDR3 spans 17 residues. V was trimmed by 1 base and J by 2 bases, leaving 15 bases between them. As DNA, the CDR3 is TGTGCTAGTGGTTTGGGAAGTACAGGGGAGGCCTACAATGAGCAGTTCTTC. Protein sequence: CASGLGSTGEAYNEQFF.